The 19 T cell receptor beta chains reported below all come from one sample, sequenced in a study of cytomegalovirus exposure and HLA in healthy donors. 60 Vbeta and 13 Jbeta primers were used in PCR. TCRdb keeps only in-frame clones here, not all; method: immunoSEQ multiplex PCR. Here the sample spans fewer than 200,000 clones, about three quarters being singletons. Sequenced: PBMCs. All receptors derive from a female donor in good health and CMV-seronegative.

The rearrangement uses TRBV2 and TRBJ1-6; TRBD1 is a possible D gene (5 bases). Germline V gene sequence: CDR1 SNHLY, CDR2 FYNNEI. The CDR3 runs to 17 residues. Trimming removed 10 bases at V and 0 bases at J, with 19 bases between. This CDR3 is CATTSDGGSSYNSPLHF. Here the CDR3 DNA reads TGTGCCACCACGAGTGACGGGGGAAGCTCCTATAATTCACCCCTCCACTTT.

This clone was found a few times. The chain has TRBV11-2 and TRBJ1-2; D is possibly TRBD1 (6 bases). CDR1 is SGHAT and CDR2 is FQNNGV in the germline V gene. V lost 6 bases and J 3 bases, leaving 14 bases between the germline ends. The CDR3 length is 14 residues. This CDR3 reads CASRLGGADYGYTF. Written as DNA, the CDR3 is TGTGCCAGCAGACTAGGGGGGGCCGACTATGGCTACACCTTC.

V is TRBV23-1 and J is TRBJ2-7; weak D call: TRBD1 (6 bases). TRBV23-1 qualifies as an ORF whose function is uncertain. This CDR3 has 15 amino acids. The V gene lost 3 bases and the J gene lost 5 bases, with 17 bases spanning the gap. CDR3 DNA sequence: TGCGCCAGCAGTCAGCGAAGACAGGATTCGCACGAGCAGTACTTC. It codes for CASSQRRQDSHEQYF.

The CDR3 region is CASSIWVGEVNEQFF. CDR3 DNA sequence: TGTGCCAGTAGTATTTGGGTGGGGGAGGTGAATGAGCAGTTCTTC. This chain links TRBV19 with TRBJ2-1; TRBD2 might be the D (6 bases). Between the trimmed V and J ends, which lost 3 bases and 7 bases, there was a span of 16 bases. The CDR3 is made up of 15 amino acids. Germline CDR1 reads LNHDA; CDR2 reads SQIVND (reference sequence).

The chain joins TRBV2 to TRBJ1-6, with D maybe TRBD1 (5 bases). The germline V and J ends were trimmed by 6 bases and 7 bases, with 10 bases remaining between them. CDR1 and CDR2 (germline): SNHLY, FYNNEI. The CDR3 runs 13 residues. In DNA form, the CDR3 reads TGTGCCAGCAGCCGGGGGGGAAATTCACCCCTCCACTTT. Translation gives CASSRGGNSPLHF.

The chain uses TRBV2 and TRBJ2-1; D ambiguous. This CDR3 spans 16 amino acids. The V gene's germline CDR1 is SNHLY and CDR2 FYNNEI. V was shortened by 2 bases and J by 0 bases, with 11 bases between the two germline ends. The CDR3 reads CASSELAWSSYNEQFF. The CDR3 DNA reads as TGTGCCAGCAGTGAATTAGCCTGGAGCTCCTACAATGAGCAGTTCTTC.

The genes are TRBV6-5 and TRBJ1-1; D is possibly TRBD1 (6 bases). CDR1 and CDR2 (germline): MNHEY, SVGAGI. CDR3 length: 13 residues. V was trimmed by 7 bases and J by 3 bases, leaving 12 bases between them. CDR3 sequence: CASNSYRDTEAFF. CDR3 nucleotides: TGTGCCAGCAACTCTTACAGGGACACTGAAGCTTTCTTT.

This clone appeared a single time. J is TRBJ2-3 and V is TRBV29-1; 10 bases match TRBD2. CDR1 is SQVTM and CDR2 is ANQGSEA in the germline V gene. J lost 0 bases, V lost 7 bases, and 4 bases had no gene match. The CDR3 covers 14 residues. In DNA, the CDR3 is TGCAGCGGGACTAGCGGAGTTAGCACAGATACGCAGTATTTT. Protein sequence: CSGTSGVSTDTQYF.

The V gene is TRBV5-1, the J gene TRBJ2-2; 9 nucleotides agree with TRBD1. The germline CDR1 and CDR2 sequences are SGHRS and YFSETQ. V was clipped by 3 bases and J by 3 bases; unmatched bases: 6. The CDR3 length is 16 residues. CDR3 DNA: TGCGCCAGCAGCTCTTTAGACAGGGGGGACACCGGGGAGCTGTTTTTT. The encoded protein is CASSSLDRGDTGELFF.

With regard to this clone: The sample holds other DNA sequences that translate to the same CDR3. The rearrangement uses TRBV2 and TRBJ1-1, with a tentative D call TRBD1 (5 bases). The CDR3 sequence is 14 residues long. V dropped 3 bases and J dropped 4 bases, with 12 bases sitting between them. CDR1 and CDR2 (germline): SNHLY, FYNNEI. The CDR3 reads CASSDGGRGTEAFF. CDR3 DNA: TGTGCCAGCAGTGATGGGGGGAGGGGCACTGAAGCTTTCTTT.

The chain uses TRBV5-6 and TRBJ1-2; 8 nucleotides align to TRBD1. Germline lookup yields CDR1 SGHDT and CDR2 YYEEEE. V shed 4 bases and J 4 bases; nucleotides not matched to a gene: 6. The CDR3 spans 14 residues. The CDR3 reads CASSMSGGAYGYTF. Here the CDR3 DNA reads TGTGCCAGCAGCATGTCAGGGGGCGCCTATGGCTACACCTTC.

Here the CDR3 reads CASTGKQGKNIQYF. The CDR3 region has the DNA TGCGCCAGCACCGGGAAGCAGGGGAAAAACATTCAGTACTTC. The chain uses TRBV10-1 and TRBJ2-4, with D possibly matching TRBD1 (6 bases). Germline CDR1 reads WNHNN; CDR2 reads SYGVQD (reference sequence). The CDR3 consists of 14 residues. V lost 7 bases and J 4 bases, leaving 14 bases between the germline ends.

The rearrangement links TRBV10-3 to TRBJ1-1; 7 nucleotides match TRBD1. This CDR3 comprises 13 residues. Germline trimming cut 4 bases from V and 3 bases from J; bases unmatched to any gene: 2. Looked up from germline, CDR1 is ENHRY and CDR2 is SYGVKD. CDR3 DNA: TGTGCCATCAGTGCAGGGGGGTACACTGAAGCTTTCTTT. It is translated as CAISAGGYTEAFF.

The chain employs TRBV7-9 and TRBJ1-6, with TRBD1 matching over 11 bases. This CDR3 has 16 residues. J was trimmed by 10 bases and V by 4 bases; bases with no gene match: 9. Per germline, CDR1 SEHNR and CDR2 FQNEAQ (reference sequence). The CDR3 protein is CASSSSGTGGHSPLHF. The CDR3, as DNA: TGTGCCAGCAGCTCCTCCGGGACAGGGGGACACTCACCCCTCCACTTT. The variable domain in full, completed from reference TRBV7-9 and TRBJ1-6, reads DTGVSQNPRHKITKRGQNVTFRCDPISEHNRLYWYRQTLGQGPEFLTYFQNEAQLEKSRLLSDRFSAERPKGSFSTLEIQRTEQGDSAMYLCASSSSGTGGHSPLHFGNGTRLTVT.

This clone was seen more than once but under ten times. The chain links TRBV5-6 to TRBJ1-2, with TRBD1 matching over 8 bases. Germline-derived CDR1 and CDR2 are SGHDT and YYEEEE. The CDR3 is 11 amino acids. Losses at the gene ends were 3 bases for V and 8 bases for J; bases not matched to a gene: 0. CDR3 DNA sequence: TGTGCCAGCAGCTCAGGGGGCGGCTACACCTTC. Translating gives CASSSGGGYTF.

The CDR3 protein is CASSRAFPDQPQHF. CDR3 nucleotides: TGTGCCAGCAGCAGGGCTTTTCCCGATCAGCCCCAGCATTTT. The chain has TRBV6-5 and TRBJ1-5; possibly TRBD1 for D (5 bases). From germline, CDR1 is MNHEY and CDR2 SVGAGI. CDR3 length: 14 amino acids. Trimming shortened V by 6 bases and J by 5 bases, and 14 bases separated the two germline ends.

In DNA, the CDR3 is TGTGCCAGCAGCTTGCTGACAGCCTACAATGAGCAGTTCTTC. Translation gives CASSLLTAYNEQFF. The chain employs TRBV7-8 and TRBJ2-1; maybe TRBD1 (5 bases). CDR1 SGHVS and CDR2 FQNEAQ come from the germline V gene. The V and J ends lost 3 bases and 2 bases respectively, with 8 bases between them. The CDR3 contains 14 residues. Supplemented by reference TRBV7-8 and TRBJ2-1, the full variable domain reads GAGVSQSPRYKVAKRGQDVALRCDPISGHVSLFWYQQALGQGPEFLTYFQNEAQLDKSGLPSDRFFAERPEGSVSTLKIQRTQQEDSAVYLCASSLLTAYNEQFFGPGTRLTVL.

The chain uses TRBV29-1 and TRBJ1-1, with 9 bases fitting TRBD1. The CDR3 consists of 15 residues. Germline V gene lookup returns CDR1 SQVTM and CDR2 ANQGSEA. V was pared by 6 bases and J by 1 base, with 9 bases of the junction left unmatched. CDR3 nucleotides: TGCAGCGTGGGAGGGACAGGGCGGGGGAACACTGAAGCTTTCTTT. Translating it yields CSVGGTGRGNTEAFF. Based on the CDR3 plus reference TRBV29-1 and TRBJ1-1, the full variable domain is SAVISQKPSRDICQRGTSLTIQCQVDSQVTMMFWYRQQPGQSLTLIATANQGSEATYESGFVIDKFPISRPNLTFSTLTVSNMSPEDSSIYLCSVGGTGRGNTEAFFGQGTRLTVV.

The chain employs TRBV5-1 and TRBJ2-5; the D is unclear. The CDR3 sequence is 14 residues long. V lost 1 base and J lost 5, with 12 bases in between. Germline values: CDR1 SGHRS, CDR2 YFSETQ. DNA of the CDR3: TGCGCCAGCAGCTTGAGTCCGAATCAGGAGACCCAGTACTTC. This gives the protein CASSLSPNQETQYF.